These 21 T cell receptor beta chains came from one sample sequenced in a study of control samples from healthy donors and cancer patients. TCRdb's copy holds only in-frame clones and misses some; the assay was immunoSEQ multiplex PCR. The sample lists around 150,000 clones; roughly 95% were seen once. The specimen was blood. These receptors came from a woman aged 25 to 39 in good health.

The CDR3 reads CASSYSRAGGFGRAYEQYF. The CDR3 DNA reads as TGTGCCAGCAGTTACTCGAGGGCAGGGGGTTTCGGTCGAGCCTACGAGCAGTACTTC. The J gene is TRBJ2-7, the V gene TRBV6-2 or TRBV6-3; 7 bases are shared with TRBD1. V lost 0 bases and J lost 2; bases outside the gene matches: 16. Per germline, CDR1 MNHEY and CDR2 SVGEGT. The CDR3 contains 19 residues.

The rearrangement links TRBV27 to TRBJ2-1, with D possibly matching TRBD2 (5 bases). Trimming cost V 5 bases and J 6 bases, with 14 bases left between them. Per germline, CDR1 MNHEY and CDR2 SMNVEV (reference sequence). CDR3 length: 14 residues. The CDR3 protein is CASSQSPSGNEQFF. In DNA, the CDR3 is TGTGCCAGCAGTCAGTCCCCCAGCGGCAATGAGCAGTTCTTC.

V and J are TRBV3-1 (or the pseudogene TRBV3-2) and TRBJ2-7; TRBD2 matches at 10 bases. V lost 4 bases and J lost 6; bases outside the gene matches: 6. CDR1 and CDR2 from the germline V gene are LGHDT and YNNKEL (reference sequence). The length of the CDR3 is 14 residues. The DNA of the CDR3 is TGTGCCAGCAGCCTTGGACTAGCGGTTGGCGAGCAGTACTTC. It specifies CASSLGLAVGEQYF.

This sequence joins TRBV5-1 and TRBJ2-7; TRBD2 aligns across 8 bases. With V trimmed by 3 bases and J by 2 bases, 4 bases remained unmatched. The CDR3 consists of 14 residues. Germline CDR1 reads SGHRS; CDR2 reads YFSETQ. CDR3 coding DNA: TGCGCCAGCAGCTGGAGGGGACTAGCCTACGAGCAGTACTTC. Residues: CASSWRGLAYEQYF.

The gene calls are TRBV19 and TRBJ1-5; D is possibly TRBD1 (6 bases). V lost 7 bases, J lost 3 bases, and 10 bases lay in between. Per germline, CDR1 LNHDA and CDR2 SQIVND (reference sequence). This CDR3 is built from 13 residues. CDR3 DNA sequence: TGTGCCAGTAACAGGGTCGTCAATCAGCCCCAGCATTTT. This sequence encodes CASNRVVNQPQHF.

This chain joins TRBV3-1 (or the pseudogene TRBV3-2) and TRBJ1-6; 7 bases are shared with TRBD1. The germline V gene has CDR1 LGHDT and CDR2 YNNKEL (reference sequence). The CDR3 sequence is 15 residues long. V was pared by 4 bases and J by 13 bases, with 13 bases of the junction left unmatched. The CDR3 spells CASSRPGQTNVPLHF. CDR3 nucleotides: TGTGCCAGCAGCCGCCCGGGACAGACTAACGTGCCCCTCCACTTT.

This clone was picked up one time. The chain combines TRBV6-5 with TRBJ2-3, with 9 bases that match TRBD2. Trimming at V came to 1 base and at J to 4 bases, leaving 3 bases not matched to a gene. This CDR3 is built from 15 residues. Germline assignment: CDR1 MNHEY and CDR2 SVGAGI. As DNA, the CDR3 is TGTGCCAGCAGTTACTATGGCGGGGGGGCAGATACGCAGTATTTT. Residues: CASSYYGGGADTQYF.

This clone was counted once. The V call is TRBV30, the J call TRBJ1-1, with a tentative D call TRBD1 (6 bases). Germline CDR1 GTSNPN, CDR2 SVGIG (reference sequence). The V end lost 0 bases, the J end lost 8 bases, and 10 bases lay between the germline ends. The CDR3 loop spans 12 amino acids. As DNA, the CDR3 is TGTGCCTGGAGTGTACTTGGACAGGAAGCTTTCTTT. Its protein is CAWSVLGQEAFF.

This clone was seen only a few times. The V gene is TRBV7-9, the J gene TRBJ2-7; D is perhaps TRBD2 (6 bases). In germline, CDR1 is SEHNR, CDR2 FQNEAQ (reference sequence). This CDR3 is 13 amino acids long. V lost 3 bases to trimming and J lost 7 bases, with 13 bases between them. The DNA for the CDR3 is TGTGCCAGCAGCTTTTCAGGGAGCGGGGAGCAGTACTTC. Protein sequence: CASSFSGSGEQYF. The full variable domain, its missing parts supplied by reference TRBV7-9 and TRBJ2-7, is DTGVSQNPRHKITKRGQNVTFRCDPISEHNRLYWYRQTLGQGPEFLTYFQNEAQLEKSRLLSDRFSAERPKGSFSTLEIQRTEQGDSAMYLCASSFSGSGEQYFGPGTRLTVT.

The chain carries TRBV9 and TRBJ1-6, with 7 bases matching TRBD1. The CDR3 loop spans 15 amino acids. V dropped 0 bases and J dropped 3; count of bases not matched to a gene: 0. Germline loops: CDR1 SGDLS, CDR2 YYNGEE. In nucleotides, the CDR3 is TGTGCCAGCAGCGTAGGGGACAGCTATAATTCACCCCTCCACTTT. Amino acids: CASSVGDSYNSPLHF.

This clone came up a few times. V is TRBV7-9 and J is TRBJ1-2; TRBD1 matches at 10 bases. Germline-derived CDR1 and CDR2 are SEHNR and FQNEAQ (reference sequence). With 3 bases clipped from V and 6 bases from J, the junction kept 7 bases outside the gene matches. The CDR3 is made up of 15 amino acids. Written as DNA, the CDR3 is TGTGCCAGCAGCTTTCCGGGACAGGGGTCCGATGGCTACACCTTC. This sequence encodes CASSFPGQGSDGYTF.

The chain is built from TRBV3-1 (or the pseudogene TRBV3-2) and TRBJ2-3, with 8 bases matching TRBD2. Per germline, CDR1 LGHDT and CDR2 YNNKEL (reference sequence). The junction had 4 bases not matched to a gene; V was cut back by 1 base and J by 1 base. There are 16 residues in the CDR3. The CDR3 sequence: CASSQVETSGTDTQYF. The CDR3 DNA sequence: TGTGCCAGCAGCCAAGTCGAGACTAGCGGCACAGATACGCAGTATTTT.

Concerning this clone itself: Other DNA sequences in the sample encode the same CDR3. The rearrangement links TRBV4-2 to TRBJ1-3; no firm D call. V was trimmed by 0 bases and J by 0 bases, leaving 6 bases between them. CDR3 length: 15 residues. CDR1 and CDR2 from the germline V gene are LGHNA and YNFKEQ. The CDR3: CASSQEGSSGNTIYF. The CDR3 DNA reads TGTGCCAGCAGCCAAGAAGGCAGCTCTGGAAACACCATATATTTT.

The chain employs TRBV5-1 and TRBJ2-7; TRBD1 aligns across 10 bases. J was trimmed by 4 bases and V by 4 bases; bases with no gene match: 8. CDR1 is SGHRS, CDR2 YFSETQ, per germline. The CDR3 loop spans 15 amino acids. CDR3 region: CASSPWDRGGYEQYF. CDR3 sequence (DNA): TGCGCCAGCAGCCCATGGGACAGGGGAGGGTACGAGCAGTACTTC.

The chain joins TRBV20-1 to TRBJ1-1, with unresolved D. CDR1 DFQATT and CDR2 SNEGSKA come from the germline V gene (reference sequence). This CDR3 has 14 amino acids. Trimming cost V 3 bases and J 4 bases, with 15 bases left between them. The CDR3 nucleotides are TGCAGTGCTAGTCCGGCTTACTCGTCCACTGAAGCTTTCTTT. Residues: CSASPAYSSTEAFF.

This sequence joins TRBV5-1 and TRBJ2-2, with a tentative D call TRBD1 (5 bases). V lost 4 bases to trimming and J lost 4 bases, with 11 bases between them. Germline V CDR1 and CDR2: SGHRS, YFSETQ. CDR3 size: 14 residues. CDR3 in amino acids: CASSPSQGTGELFF. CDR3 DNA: TGCGCCAGCAGCCCCTCCCAGGGCACCGGGGAGCTGTTTTTT. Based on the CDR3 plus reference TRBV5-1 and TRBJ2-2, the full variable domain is KAGVTQTPRYLIKTRGQQVTLSCSPISGHRSVSWYQQTPGQGLQFLFEYFSETQRNKGNFPGRFSGRQFSNSRSEMNVSTLELGDSALYLCASSPSQGTGELFFGEGSRLTVL.

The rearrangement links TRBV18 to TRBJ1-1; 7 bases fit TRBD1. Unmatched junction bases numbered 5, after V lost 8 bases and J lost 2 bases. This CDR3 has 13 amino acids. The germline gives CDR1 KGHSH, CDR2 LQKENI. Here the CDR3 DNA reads TGTGCCAGCCATAGACAGGGTAACACTGAAGCTTTCTTT. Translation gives CASHRQGNTEAFF. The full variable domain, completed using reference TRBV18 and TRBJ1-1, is NAGVMQNPRHLVRRRGQEARLRCSPMKGHSHVYWYRQLPEEGLKFMVYLQKENIIDESGMPKERFSAEFPKEGPSILRIQQVVRGDSAAYFCASHRQGNTEAFFGQGTRLTVV.

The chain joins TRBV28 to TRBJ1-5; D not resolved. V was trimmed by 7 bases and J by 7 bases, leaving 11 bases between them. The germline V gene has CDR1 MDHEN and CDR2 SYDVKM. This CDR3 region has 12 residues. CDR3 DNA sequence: TGTGCCAGCACCAATTTCAAGCAGCCCCAGCATTTT. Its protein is CASTNFKQPQHF.

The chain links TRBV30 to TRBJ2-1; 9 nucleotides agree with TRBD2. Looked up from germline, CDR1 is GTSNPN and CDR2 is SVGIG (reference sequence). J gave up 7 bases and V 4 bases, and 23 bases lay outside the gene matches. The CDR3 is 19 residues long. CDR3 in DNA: TGTGCCTGGAAGTCTAAAGTGGCGGGAGGGCCGTGGGAAGGGAATGAGCAGTTCTTC. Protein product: CAWKSKVAGGPWEGNEQFF.

Written as DNA, the CDR3 is TGTGCCAGCAGTTTAGCTGGATCAGATACGCAGTATTTT. It translates to CASSLAGSDTQYF. The gene calls are TRBV12-3 or TRBV12-4 and TRBJ2-3; D unresolved. V lost 0 bases to trimming and J lost 4 bases, with 5 bases between them. The CDR3 loop spans 13 amino acids.

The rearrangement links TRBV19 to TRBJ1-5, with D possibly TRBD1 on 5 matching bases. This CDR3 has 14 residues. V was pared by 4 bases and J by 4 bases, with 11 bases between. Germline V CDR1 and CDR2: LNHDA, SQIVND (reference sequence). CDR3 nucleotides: TGTGCCAGTAGTAGTAGACAGACTAATCAGCCCCAGCATTTT. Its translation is CASSSRQTNQPQHF.